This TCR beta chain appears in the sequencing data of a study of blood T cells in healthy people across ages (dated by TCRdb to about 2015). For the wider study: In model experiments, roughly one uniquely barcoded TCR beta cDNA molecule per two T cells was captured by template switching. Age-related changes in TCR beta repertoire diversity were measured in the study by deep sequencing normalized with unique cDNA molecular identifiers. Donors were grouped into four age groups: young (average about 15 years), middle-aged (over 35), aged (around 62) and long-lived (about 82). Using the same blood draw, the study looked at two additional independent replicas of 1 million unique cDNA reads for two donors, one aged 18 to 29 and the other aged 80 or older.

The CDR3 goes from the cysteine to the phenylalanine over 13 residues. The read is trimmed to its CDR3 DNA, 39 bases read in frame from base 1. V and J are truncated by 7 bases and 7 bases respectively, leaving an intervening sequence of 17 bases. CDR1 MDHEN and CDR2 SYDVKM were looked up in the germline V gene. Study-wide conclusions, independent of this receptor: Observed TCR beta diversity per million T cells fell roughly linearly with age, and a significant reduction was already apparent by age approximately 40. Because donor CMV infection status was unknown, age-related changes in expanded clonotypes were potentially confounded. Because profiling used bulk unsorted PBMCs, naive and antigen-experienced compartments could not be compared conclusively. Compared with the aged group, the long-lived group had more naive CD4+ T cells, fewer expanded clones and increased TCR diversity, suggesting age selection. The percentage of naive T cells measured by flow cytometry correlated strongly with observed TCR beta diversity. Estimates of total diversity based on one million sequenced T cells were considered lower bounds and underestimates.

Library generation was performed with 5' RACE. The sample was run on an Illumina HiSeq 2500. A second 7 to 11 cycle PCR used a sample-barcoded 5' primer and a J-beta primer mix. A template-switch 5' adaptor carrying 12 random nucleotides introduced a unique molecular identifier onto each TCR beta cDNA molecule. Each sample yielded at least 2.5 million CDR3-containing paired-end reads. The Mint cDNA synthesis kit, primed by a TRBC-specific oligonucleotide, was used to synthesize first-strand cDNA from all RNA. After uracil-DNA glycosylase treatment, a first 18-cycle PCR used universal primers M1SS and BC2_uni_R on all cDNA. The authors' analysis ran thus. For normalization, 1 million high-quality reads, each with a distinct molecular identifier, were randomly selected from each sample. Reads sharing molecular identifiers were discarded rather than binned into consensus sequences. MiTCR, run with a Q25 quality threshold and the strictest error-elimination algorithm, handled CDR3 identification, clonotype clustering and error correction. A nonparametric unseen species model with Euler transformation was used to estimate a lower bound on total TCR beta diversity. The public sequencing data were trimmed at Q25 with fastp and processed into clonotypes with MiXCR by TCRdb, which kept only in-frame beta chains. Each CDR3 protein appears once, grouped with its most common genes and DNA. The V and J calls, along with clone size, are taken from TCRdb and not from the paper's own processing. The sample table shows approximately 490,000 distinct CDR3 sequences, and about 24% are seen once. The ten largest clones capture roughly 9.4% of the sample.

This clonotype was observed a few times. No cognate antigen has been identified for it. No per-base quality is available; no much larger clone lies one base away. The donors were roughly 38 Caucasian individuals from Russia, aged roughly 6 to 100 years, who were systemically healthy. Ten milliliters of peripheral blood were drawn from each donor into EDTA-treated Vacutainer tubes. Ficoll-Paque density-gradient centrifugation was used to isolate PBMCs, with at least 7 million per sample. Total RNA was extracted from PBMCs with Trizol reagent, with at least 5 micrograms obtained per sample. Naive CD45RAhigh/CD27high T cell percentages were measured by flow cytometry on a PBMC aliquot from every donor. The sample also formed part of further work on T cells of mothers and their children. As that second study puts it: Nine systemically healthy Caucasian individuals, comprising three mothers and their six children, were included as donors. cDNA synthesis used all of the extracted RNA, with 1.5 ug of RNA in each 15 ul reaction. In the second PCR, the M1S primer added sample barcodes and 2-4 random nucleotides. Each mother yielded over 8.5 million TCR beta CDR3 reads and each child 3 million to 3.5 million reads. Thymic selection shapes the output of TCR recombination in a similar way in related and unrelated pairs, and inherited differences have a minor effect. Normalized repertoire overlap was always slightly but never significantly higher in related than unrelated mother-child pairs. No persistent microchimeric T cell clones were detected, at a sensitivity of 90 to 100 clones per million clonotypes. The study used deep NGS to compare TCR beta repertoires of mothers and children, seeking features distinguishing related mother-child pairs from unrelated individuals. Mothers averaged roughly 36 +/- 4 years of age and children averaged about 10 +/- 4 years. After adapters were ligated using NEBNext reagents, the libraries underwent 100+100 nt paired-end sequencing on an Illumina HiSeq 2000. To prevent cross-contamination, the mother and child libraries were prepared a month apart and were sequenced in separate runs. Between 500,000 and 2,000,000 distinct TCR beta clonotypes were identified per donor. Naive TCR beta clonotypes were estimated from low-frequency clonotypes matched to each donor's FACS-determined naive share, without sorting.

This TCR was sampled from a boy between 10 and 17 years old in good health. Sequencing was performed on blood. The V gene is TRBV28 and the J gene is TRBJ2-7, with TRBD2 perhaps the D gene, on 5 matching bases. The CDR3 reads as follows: CASTPRKTGEQYF. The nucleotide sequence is TGTGCCAGCACTCCACGAAAAACGGGGGAGCAGTACTTC.